This T cell receptor (beta chain) was documented in a study of blood T cell repertoires in COVID-19. Whole-study context: Acute-phase and convalescent COVID-19 samples originated in the United States, Italy and Spain. From T cells, B-cell-depleted T cells, or PBMCs came the material, which was cDNA or gDNA.

Methods used by the authors: Estimation of nucleated cell counts relied on the amplification of reference gene primers. The protocol was immunoSEQ multiplex PCR, while the TCRdb copy is restricted to in-frame clones and leaves out a portion. The V and J calls and clone size are taken from that table; D and trimming were inferred from the DNA. The sample yields approximately 89,000 clones, 75% to 85% seen once. CDR1 is SGHVS, CDR2 FNYEAQ, per germline. This CDR3 is 15 amino acids long. J was trimmed by 7 bases and V by 3 bases; bases with no gene match: 5. The sequenced sample consisted of peripheral blood. This clonotype was sampled from a man between 65 and 85 years old with acute or convalescent COVID-19. The rearrangement uses TRBV7-6 and TRBJ2-1, with TRBD2 matching 11 bases. The CDR3 protein is CASSFGLAGVNEQFF. CDR3 DNA: TGTGCCAGCAGCTTCGGACTAGCGGGTGTGAATGAGCAGTTCTTC.